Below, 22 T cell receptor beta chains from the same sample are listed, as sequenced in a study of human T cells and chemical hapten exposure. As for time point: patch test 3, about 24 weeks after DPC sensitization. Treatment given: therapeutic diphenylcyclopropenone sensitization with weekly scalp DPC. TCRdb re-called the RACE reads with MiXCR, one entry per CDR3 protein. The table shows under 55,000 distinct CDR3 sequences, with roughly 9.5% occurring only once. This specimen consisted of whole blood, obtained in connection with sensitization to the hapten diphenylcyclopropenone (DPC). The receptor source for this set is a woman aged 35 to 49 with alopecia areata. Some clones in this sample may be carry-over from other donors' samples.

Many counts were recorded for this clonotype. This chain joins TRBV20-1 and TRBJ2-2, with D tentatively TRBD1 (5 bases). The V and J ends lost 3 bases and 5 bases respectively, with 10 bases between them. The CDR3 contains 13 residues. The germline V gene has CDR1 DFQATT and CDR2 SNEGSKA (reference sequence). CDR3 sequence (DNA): TGCAGTGCTAGGGGGCTCAGGACCGGGGAGCTGTTTTTT. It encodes CSARGLRTGELFF.

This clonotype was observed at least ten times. As DNA, the CDR3 is TGTGCCAGCAGCCCCAGGGGAGCGGGGGTCCGAAGCTACGAGCAGTACTTC. This codes for CASSPRGAGVRSYEQYF. This chain connects TRBV6-2 or TRBV6-3 to TRBJ2-7, with 8 bases matching TRBD2. The CDR3 has 17 amino acids. Losses at the gene ends were 6 bases for V and 3 bases for J; bases not matched to a gene: 16. Germline V gives CDR1 MNHEY, CDR2 SVGEGT.

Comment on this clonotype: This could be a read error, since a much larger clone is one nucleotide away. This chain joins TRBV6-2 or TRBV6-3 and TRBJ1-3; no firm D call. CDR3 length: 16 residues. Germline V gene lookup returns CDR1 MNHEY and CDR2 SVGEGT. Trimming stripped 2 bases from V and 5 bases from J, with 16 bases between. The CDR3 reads CASSYRREELRNTIYF. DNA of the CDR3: TGTGCCAGCAGTTACCGCCGCGAGGAACTTAGAAACACCATATATTTT.

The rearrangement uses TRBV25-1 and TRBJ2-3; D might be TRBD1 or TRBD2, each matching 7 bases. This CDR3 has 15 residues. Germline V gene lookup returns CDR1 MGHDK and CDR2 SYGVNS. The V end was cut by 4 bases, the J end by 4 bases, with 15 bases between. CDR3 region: CASSVGSGGADTQYF. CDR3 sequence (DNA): TGTGCCAGCAGTGTAGGGTCAGGGGGGGCAGATACGCAGTATTTT.

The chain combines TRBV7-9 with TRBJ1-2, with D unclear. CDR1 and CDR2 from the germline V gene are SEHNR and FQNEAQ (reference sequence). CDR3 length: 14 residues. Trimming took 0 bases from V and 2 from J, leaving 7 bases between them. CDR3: CASSLAPANYGYTF. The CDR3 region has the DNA TGTGCCAGCAGCTTAGCCCCAGCCAACTATGGCTACACCTTC.

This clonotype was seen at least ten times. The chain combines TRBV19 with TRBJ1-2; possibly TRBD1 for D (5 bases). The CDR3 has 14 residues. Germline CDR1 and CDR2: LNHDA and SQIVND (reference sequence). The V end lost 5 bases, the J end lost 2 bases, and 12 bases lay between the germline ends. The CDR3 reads CASSPSWTNYGYTF. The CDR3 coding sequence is TGTGCCAGTAGTCCGTCATGGACAAACTATGGCTACACCTTC.

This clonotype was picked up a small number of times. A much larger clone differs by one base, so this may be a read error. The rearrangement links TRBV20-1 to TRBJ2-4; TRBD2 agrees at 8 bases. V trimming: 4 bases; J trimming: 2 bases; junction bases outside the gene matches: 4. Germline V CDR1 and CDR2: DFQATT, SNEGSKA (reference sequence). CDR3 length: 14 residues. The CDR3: CSATGGGTKNIQYF. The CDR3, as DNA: TGCAGTGCTACTGGCGGGGGGACCAAAAACATTCAGTACTTC.

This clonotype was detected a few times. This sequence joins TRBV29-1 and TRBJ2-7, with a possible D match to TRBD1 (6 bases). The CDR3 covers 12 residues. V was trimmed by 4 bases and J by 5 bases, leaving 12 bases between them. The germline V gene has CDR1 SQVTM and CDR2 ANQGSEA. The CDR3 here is CSVAPQGDEQYF. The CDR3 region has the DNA TGCAGCGTTGCACCACAGGGCGACGAGCAGTACTTC.

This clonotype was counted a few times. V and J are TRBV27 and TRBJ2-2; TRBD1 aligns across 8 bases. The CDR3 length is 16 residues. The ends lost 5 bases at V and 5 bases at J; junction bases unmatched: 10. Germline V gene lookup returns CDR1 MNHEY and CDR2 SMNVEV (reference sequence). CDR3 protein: CASSLRQGRGTGELFF. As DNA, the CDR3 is TGTGCCAGCAGTCTCAGACAGGGGCGGGGAACCGGGGAGCTGTTTTTT.

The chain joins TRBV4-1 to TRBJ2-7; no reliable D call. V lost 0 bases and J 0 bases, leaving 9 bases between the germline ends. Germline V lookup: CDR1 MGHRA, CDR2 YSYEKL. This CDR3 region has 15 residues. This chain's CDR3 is CASSQDSSSSYEQYF. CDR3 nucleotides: TGCGCCAGCAGCCAAGATTCGAGTAGCTCCTACGAGCAGTACTTC.

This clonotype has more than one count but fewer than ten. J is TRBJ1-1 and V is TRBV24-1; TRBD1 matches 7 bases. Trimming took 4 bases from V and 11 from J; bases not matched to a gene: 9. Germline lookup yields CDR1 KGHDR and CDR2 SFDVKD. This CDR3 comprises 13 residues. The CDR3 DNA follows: TGTGCCACCAGTGAACCAACAGGGGTAGAGGCTTTCTTT. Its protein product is CATSEPTGVEAFF.

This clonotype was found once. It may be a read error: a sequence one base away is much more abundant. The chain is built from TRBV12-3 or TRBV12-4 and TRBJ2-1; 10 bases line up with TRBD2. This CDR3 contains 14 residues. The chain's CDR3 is CASSIAGGRDEQIF. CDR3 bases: TGTGCCAGCAGTATAGCGGGGGGCCGGGATGAGCAGATCTTC.

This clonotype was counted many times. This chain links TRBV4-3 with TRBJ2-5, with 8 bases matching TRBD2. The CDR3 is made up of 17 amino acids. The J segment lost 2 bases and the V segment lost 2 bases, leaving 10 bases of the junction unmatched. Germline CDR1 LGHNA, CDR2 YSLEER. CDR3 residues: CASSQRLLAEQQETQYF. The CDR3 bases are TGCGCCAGCAGCCAAAGATTACTAGCGGAGCAACAAGAGACCCAGTACTTC.

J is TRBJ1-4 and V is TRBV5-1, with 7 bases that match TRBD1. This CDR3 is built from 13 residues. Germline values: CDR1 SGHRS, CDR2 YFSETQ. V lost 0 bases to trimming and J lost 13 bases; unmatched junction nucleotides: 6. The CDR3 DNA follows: TGCGCCAGCAGCTTGGATCCACAGGGGACACTGTTTTTT. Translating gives CASSLDPQGTLFF. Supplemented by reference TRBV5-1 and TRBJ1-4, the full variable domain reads KAGVTQTPRYLIKTRGQQVTLSCSPISGHRSVSWYQQTPGQGLQFLFEYFSETQRNKGNFPGRFSGRQFSNSRSEMNVSTLELGDSALYLCASSLDPQGTLFFGSGTQLSVL.

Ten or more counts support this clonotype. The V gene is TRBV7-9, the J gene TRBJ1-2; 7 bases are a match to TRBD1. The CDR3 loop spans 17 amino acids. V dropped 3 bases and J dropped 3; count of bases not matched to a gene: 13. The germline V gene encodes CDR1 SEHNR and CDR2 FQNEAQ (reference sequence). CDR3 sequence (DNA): TGTGCCAGCAGCTTCAAACAGACAGGGATCGCGGACTATGGCTACACCTTC. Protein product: CASSFKQTGIADYGYTF.

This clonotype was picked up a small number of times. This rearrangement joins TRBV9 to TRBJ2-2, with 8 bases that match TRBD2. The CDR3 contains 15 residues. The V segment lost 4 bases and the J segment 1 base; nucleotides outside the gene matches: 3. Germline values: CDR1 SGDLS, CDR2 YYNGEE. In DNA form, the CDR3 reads TGTGCCAGCAGCCGAAGCGGGGGGAACACCGGGGAGCTGTTTTTT. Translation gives CASSRSGGNTGELFF.

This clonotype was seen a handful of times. CDR3 coding DNA: TGTGCCACCGAGACAGGAAACACCATATATTTT. Protein product: CATETGNTIYF. The chain recombines TRBV10-3 with TRBJ1-3; D is uncertain. Trimming shortened V by 10 bases and J by 4 bases, and 8 bases separated the two germline ends. Germline V lookup: CDR1 ENHRY, CDR2 SYGVKD. The CDR3 covers 11 residues.

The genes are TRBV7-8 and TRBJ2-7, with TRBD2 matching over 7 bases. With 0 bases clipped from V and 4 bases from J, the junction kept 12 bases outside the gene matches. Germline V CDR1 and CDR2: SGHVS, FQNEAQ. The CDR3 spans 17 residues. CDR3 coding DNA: TGTGCCAGCAGCTTAGCGCACAGGTCGACCGGGGGGTACGAGCAGTACTTC. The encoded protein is CASSLAHRSTGGYEQYF.

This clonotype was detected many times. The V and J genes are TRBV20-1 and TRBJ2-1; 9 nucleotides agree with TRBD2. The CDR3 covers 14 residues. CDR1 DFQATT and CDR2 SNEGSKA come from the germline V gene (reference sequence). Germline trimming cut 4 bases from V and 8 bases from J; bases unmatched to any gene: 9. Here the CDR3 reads CSATSGGPSYEQFF. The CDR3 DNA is TGCAGTGCTACGAGCGGGGGGCCCTCCTATGAGCAGTTCTTC.

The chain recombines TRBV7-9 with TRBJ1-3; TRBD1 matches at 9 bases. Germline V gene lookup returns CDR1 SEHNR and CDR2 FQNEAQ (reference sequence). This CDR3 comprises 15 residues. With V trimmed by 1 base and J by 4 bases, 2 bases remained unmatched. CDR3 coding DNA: TGTGCCAGCAGCTTAGGGACAGGGGACGGAAACACCATATATTTT. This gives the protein CASSLGTGDGNTIYF.

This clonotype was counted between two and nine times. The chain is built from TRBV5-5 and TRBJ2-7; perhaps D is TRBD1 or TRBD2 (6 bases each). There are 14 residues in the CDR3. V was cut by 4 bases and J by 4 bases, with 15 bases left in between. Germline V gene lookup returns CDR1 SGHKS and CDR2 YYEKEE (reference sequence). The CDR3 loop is CASSPWGARYEQYF. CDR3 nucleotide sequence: TGTGCCAGCAGCCCTTGGGGGGCGCGGTACGAGCAGTACTTC. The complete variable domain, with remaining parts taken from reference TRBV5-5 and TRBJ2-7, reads DAGVTQSPTHLIKTRGQQVTLRCSPISGHKSVSWYQQVLGQGPQFIFQYYEKEERGRGNFPDRFSARQFPNYSSELNVNALLLGDSALYLCASSPWGARYEQYFGPGTRLTVT.

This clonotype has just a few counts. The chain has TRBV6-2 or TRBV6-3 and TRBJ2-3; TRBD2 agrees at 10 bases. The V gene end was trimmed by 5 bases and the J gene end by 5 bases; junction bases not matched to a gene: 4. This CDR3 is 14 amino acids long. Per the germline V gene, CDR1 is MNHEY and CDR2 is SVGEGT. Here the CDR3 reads CASSQLAGGDTQYF. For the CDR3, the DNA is TGTGCCAGCAGTCAGTTAGCGGGGGGAGATACGCAGTATTTT.